The sequence of this T cell receptor (beta chain) was determined in a study of T-cell memory formation after mild COVID-19. For the study at large: The TCR clusters were mostly specific to one donor. General study findings and limits: Those CD4+ clones that contracted were mainly in CM and EM (CD8+ ones in EMRA). The pre-infection memory compartment contained some responding clones, suggesting cross-reactive memory joined.

A remark on this clonotype: Its specificity is unknown.

One entry per CDR3 protein results from TCRdb running MiXCR on the 5' RACE reads. The table includes about 250,000 distinct CDR3 sequences, 15% detected once. Germline V lookup: CDR1 MNHEY, CDR2 SVGEGT. The CDR3 is made up of 15 amino acids. V lost 5 bases and J lost 0, with 11 bases in between. V and J are TRBV6-2 or TRBV6-3 and TRBJ1-3; a possible D gene is TRBD1 (5 bases). The receptor's source is an adult woman who had mild COVID-19 (a few samples of this study predate the infection). Cell type and time point are not known. The sequenced sample was PBMCs or a T cell subset sorted from them (not recorded which). The CDR3 coding sequence is TGTGCCAGCAGTCCCTACGACAGCTCTGGAAACACCATATATTTT. Protein: CASSPYDSSGNTIYF.